This TCR beta chain was captured in a study of blood T cell repertoires in COVID-19. Overall study: Specimens from acute and convalescent COVID-19 originated in the United States, Italy and Spain. PBMCs, B-cell-depleted T cells, or T cells provided the cDNA or gDNA that made up the material.

This CDR3 is 16 amino acids long. Looked up from germline, CDR1 is SEHNR and CDR2 is FQNEAQ (reference sequence). V was clipped by 0 bases and J by 1 base; unmatched bases: 2. Methods used by the authors: Amplified reference gene primers provided the basis for estimating nucleated cell counts. Some clones are missing from TCRdb's copy, which holds only in-frame ones; the method was immunoSEQ multiplex PCR. V, J and clone size are taken as reported in that table, and D and trimming were inferred from the DNA itself. The sample consists of approximately 180,000 clones, more than 80% of them appearing once.

The V call is TRBV7-9, the J call TRBJ2-5; 10 nucleotides line up with TRBD2. The source is a man over 45 with acute or convalescent COVID-19. The material sequenced was peripheral blood. CDR3 residues: CASSLASGGIQETQYF. The CDR3 DNA reads TGTGCCAGCAGCTTAGCTAGCGGGGGGATCCAAGAGACCCAGTACTTC. Filled out from reference TRBV7-9 and TRBJ2-5, the complete variable domain reads DTGVSQNPRHKITKRGQNVTFRCDPISEHNRLYWYRQTLGQGPEFLTYFQNEAQLEKSRLLSDRFSAERPKGSFSTLEIQRTEQGDSAMYLCASSLASGGIQETQYFGPGTRLLVL.